This T cell receptor (beta chain) appears in the sequencing data of a study of OX40 agonist ivuxolimab in advanced cancers. A remark on this clone: The antigen remains unidentified. One end of the junction does not line up with germline, which may come from a read error.

Produced via immunoSEQ multiplex PCR; TCRdb's table is partial and in-frame only. The data show approximately 62,000 clones, approximately 90% seen once. This CDR3 has 15 amino acids. Germline values: CDR1 SGHTS, CDR2 YDEGEE. Notes on the study in general: Some patients who did not respond also had low normalized T-cell clonal expansion. At 0.1 to 3.0 mg/kg, clonal expansion of CD4+ and CD8+ blood T cells had occurred by week 6.

The TCR originated in an adult with an advanced solid tumor such as melanoma, head and neck, liver or kidney cancer. This specimen was CD4+ or CD8+ T cells sorted from blood, taken in a trial of the OX40 agonist ivuxolimab. The chain uses TRBV5-8 and TRBJ2-1; D is possibly TRBD1 or TRBD2 (6 bases each). CDR3 DNA sequence: TGTGCCAGCAGCTTAGGGGGACTGGCCTATAATGAGCAGTTCTTC. This translates into CASSLGGLAYNEQFF.